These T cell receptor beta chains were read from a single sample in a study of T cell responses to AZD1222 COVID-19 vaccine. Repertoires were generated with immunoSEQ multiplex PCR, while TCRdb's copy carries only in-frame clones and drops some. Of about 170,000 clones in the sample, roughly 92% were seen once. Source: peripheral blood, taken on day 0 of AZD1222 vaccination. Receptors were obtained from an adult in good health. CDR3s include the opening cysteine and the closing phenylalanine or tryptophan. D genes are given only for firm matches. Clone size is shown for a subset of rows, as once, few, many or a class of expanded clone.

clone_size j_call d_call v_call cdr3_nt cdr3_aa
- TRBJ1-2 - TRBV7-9 TGTGCCAGCAGCCGCGGAGAAGCTGTTAGATGCACCTTC CASSRGEAVRCTF
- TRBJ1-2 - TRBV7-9 TGTGCCAGCAGCTTAGCCTTGGTTGAAGCCAACTATGGCTACACCTTC CASSLALVEANYGYTF
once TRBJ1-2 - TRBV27 TGTGCCAGCAGTTCCAGGGTTTCGGGAGGCTACACCTTC CASSSRVSGGYTF
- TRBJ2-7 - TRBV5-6 TGTGCCAGCAGCGGGGACATAGTCTACGAGCAGTACTTC CASSGDIVYEQYF
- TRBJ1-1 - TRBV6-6 TGTGCCAGCAGTTACTCGCACAGGGTGAACACTGAAGCTTTCTTT CASSYSHRVNTEAFF
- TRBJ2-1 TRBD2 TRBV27 TGTGCCAGCAAAACGGGAGGGCCAGATGAGCAGTTCTTC CASKTGGPDEQFF
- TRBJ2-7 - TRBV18 TGTGCCAGCTCACCGGACGACTACGAGCAGTACTTC CASSPDDYEQYF
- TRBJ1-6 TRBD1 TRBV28 TGTGCCAGCAGTGCGACAGGGACAGGGAATTCACCCCTCCACTTT CASSATGTGNSPLHF
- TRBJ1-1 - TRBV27 TGTGCCAGCAGCCAAAATGGGGCTACCACTGAAGCTTTCTTT CASSQNGATTEAFF
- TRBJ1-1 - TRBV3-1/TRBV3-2 TGTGCCAGCAGCCGACAGGAGAACACTGAAGCTTTCTTT CASSRQENTEAFF
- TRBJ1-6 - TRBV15 TGTGCCACCAGCAGTCCTGATTCACCCCTCCACTTT CATSSPDSPLHF
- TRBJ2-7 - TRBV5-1 TGCGCCAGCAGCTTGGGTGGGGCCTCGCTCTACGAGCAGTACTTC CASSLGGASLYEQYF
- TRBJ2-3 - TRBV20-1 TGCAGTGCTAGATCCCCGAGGCAGCAGTATTTT CSARSPRQQYF
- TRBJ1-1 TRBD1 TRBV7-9 TGTGCCAGCAGCCAGTGGGACAGAGAAGCTTTCTTT CASSQWDREAFF
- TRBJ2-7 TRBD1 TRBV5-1 TGCGCCAGCAGCCCAGGGACAGGGGGTTCCTACGAGCAGTACTTC CASSPGTGGSYEQYF
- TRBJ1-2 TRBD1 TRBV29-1 TGCAGCGGAGGAAGGACAGGGGGAGACTATGGCTACACCTTC CSGGRTGGDYGYTF
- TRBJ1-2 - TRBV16 TGTGCCAGCAGCACGAACGCTAACTATGGCTACACCTTC CASSTNANYGYTF
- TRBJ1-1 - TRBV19 TGTGCCAGTAGTCGGACGCCCCAGGGGATGAACACTGAAGCTTTCTTT CASSRTPQGMNTEAFF
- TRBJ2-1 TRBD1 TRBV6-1 TGTGCCAGCAGTGAAGGGGGACAGAACAATGAGCAGTTCTTC CASSEGGQNNEQFF
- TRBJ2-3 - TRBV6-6 TGTGCCAGCGCCGAGGACCATAGCACAGATACGCAGTATTTT CASAEDHSTDTQYF
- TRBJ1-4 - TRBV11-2 TGTGCCAGCAGCCCTAATCGGGGGCGTCCTAATGAAAAACTGTTTTTT CASSPNRGRPNEKLFF
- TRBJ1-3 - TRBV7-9 TGTGCCAGCAGCTCTAAGGTCCGACTGGGAAACACCATATATTTT CASSSKVRLGNTIYF